The source of this T cell receptor (beta chain) is a study of blood T cell repertoires in COVID-19. Study summary: Both acute and convalescent COVID-19 samples were obtained from the United States, Italy and Spain. PBMCs, B-cell-depleted T cells, or T cells were the source of the cDNA or gDNA that made up the material.

In the study's own analysis: Amplification with reference gene primers provided the estimates of nucleated cell counts. Measured with immunoSEQ multiplex PCR; TCRdb has only the in-frame clones, and not every one. V, J and clone size derive from that table, while D and trimming were established from the DNA sequence. This sample has fewer than 350,000 clones; about 93% occur once, and the top ten carry under 7%. CDR3 size: 15 residues. V lost 2 bases and J lost 1, with 12 bases in between. Germline V lookup: CDR1 MDHEN, CDR2 SYDVKM. Patients from Seattle were sampled longitudinally, starting during active infection.

The V gene is TRBV28, the J gene TRBJ2-7; TRBD2 might be the D (6 bases). This TCR came from a woman aged 25 to 39 with COVID-19, enrolled during active disease. Source material: peripheral blood. In nucleotides, the CDR3 is TGTGCCAGCAGTTTAGCGGCGGGAAGTTCCTACGAGCAGTACTTC. Its translation: CASSLAAGSSYEQYF.